These 11 T cell receptor beta chains originate from one sample sequenced in a study of blood T cell repertoires in COVID-19. Clones were sequenced by immunoSEQ multiplex PCR, and TCRdb holds only the in-frame ones, with some missing. This sample has about 200,000 clones, with roughly 79% found just once. Sample: PBMCs or T cells enriched from blood (not recorded which). These TCRs come from a man aged 40-50 years who had recovered from COVID-19.

The gene calls are TRBV11-1 and TRBJ1-4, with 9 bases identical to TRBD1. V lost 5 bases, J lost 8 bases, and 9 bases stayed unmatched. This CDR3 contains 15 residues. Germline V gives CDR1 SGHAT, CDR2 FQDESV (reference sequence). The CDR3 nucleotides are TGTGCCAGCAGCCCCGGGACAGGGACGGGCGAAAAACTGTTTTTT. Residues: CASSPGTGTGEKLFF. Complete variable domain (other parts from reference TRBV11-1 and TRBJ1-4): EAEVAQSPRYKITEKSQAVAFWCDPISGHATLYWYRQILGQGPELLVQFQDESVVDDSQLPKDRFSAERLKGVDSTLKIQPAELGDSAMYLCASSPGTGTGEKLFFGSGTQLSVL.

V usage is TRBV28 and J usage is TRBJ1-2; the D gene is possibly TRBD1 (6 bases). There are 12 residues in the CDR3. CDR1 is MDHEN, CDR2 SYDVKM, per germline. Between the trimmed V and J ends, which lost 7 bases and 2 bases, there was a span of 8 bases. The CDR3 DNA follows: TGTGCCAGCACTACAGGGAACTATGGCTACACCTTC. Its protein product is CASTTGNYGYTF.

The J gene is TRBJ2-1, the V gene TRBV9; 11 bases are a match to TRBD2. V shed 0 bases and J 4 bases; nucleotides not matched to a gene: 9. Per germline, CDR1 SGDLS and CDR2 YYNGEE. This CDR3 is 18 amino acids long. CDR3 sequence (DNA): TGTGCCAGCAGCGTAGCTTCTAGCGGGAGGTCGGGGTACAATGAGCAGTTCTTC. Its translation: CASSVASSGRSGYNEQFF.

This chain uses TRBV23-1 with TRBJ2-1; D is unresolved. TRBV23-1 is filed as an ORF, its function uncertain. The CDR3 spans 12 residues. Trimming took 8 bases from V and 3 from J, leaving 8 bases between them. The CDR3 bases are TGCGCCAGCCCCCGGGTCTACAATGAGCAGTTCTTC. It encodes CASPRVYNEQFF.

The V and J genes are TRBV4-2 and TRBJ1-6; TRBD1 matches at 8 bases. The CDR3 runs to 14 residues. The V gene's germline CDR1 is LGHNA and CDR2 YNFKEQ. Trimming took 6 bases from V and 5 from J; bases not matched to a gene: 3. The CDR3 is CASSLQGDNSPLHF. CDR3 nucleotide sequence: TGTGCCAGCAGTTTACAGGGGGATAATTCACCCCTCCACTTT.

This clone was found a few times. The gene calls are TRBV5-1 and TRBJ2-2; a possible D gene is TRBD1 (5 bases). Germline V lookup: CDR1 SGHRS, CDR2 YFSETQ. This CDR3 contains 15 residues. V lost 0 bases and J 7 bases, leaving 13 bases between the germline ends. CDR3 loop: CASSLGGQRGGELFF. The CDR3 DNA reads as TGCGCCAGCAGCTTGGGGGGCCAGCGAGGCGGGGAGCTGTTTTTT.

J is TRBJ1-1 and V is TRBV4-2; D unresolved. The CDR3 runs 15 residues. V was pared by 0 bases and J by 4 bases, with 12 bases between. CDR1 and CDR2 (germline): LGHNA, YNFKEQ. CDR3 protein: CASSQDIYSLTEAFF. CDR3 coding DNA: TGTGCCAGCAGCCAAGATATATACAGCCTCACTGAAGCTTTCTTT.

Turning to this clone: Other DNA sequences in this specimen translate into the identical CDR3. The chain is built from TRBV9 and TRBJ2-3; 11 bases fit TRBD2. V was clipped by 2 bases and J by 4 bases; unmatched bases: 3. Germline CDR1 SGDLS, CDR2 YYNGEE. The CDR3 has 15 amino acids. The CDR3 sequence is CASSVLAGGADTQYF. The DNA for the CDR3 is TGTGCCAGCAGCGTCCTAGCGGGAGGCGCAGATACGCAGTATTTT.

The J gene is TRBJ1-1, the V gene TRBV7-3; D is uncertain. V was trimmed by 1 base and J by 1 base, leaving 4 bases between them. CDR3 size: 13 residues. CDR1 is SGHTA and CDR2 is FQGTGA in the germline V gene. The CDR3 nucleotides read TGTGCCAGCAGCTTAAACGGGAACACTGAAGCTTTCTTT. It translates to CASSLNGNTEAFF.

This clone was seen a few times. The chain uses TRBV7-2 and TRBJ2-2, with 9 bases aligning to TRBD2. Trimming removed 5 bases from V and 5 bases from J; junction bases left unmatched: 9. The CDR3 totals 16 residues. The germline CDR1 and CDR2 sequences are SGHTA and FQGNSA. CDR3 coding DNA: TGTGCCAGCAGCGCCAGCGCGGGGGGGCGGACCGGGGAGCTGTTTTTT. Translating gives CASSASAGGRTGELFF.

The rearrangement uses TRBV2 and TRBJ2-1; 10 positions agree with TRBD2. The ends lost 8 bases at V and 0 bases at J; junction bases unmatched: 13. The CDR3 contains 18 residues. Germline CDR1 SNHLY, CDR2 FYNNEI. The CDR3 DNA reads as TGTGCCAGCGCGCCGAAGTTAGCGGGAGGCCGCTCCTACAATGAGCAGTTCTTC. Its protein is CASAPKLAGGRSYNEQFF.